This passage covers 10 T cell receptor beta chains from one sample sequenced in a study of CD8+ T cells in alopecia areata. Isolated RNA was reverse transcribed into cDNA used as the sequencing template. Sequenced by immunoSEQ multiplex PCR; TCRdb stores in-frame clones only, minus some. Recorded here are about 120,000 clones, none singletons. The specimen was lesional skin. These TCRs come from a C3H/HeJ mouse with alopecia areata. The strain bears MHC haplotype H2-k.

This clone appeared a few times. Gene labels here are mouse ones. The CDR3 end falls 4 residues outside the read, so it is completed with the germline J gene. The V gene is TRBV13-1, the J gene TRBJ1-4, with TRBD1 identical over 9 bases. V gave up 2 bases and J gave up 0 bases; unmatched junction bases: 2. The CDR3 covers 16 residues. Germline V lookup: CDR1 NSHNY, CDR2 SYGAGN. The chain's CDR3 is CASSEDRGISNERLFF. The CDR3 bases that were read are TGTGCCAGCAGTGAAGACAGGGGGATTTCCAACGAA. Based on the CDR3 plus reference TRBV13-1 and TRBJ1-4, the full variable domain is EAAVTQSPRNKVTVTGGNVTLSCRQTNSHNYMYWYRQDTGHGLRLIHYSYGAGNLRIGDVPDGYKATRTTQEDFFLLLELASPSQTSLYFCASSEDRGISNERLFFGHGTKLSVL.

As concerns this clone: Genes and germline come from the mouse. CDR3 loop: CASSLDSSQNTLYF. The part of the CDR3 DNA that was read is TGTGCAAGCAGCTTAGATTCAAGTCAAAAC. V gene TRBV16 combines with J gene TRBJ2-4; unclear D gene. The read ends 4 residues before the CDR3 terminus; that terminus is restored from the germline J gene. Germline V CDR1 and CDR2: SGHSA, FRNQAP. V was trimmed by 0 bases and J by 0 bases, leaving 4 bases between them. This CDR3 comprises 14 residues.

In regard to this clone: Genes and germline are mouse. The CDR3 end lies 4 residues beyond the end of the read and is filled in from the germline J gene. The chain has TRBV13-3 and TRBJ1-1; a possible D gene is TRBD1 (6 bases). Germline CDR1 NNHDY, CDR2 SYVADS. CDR3 length: 13 amino acids. The CDR3 loop is CASSEYRDTEVFF. The covered CDR3 bases are TGTGCCAGCAGTGAATACAGGGATACA.

This clone was counted between two and nine times. Gene names and germline match the mouse. Read sequence stops 4 residues before the CDR3 end, and the germline J gene provides the missing end. The genes are TRBV13-3 and TRBJ1-4; D might be TRBD1 (6 bases). This CDR3 contains 15 residues. The germline V and J ends were trimmed by 1 base and 6 bases, with 13 bases remaining between them. Germline V gives CDR1 NNHDY, CDR2 SYVADS. CDR3 amino acids: CASSDTDSLDERLFF. The CDR3 DNA, read in part, is TGTGCCAGCAGTGATACGGACAGTCTCGACGAA.

The sample holds many counts of this clone. The TCRdb protein fails to match the DNA translation at residue 12; the protein reported here was translated from the DNA. Genes here carry mouse names. The CDR3 end lies 3 residues beyond the end of the read and is filled in from the germline J gene. This chain links TRBV13-3 with TRBJ1-3; TRBD1 matches 9 bases. Germline V gene sequence: CDR1 NNHDY, CDR2 SYVADS. This CDR3 comprises 15 residues. The DNA read from the CDR3 is TGTGCCAGCAGTGATGCGGGACAGGGAGGGGATCCG. Its protein is CASSDAGQGGDP. The CDR3 in full is CASSDAGQGGDPLYF.

A note on this clone: The gene symbols are mouse symbols. Sequencing ends 4 residues short of the CDR3 end; the germline J gene provides the rest. The J gene is TRBJ2-7, the V gene TRBV13-3, with D possibly matching TRBD1 (5 bases). The CDR3 has 13 amino acids. The germline V gene has CDR1 NNHDY and CDR2 SYVADS. Trimming stripped 2 bases from V and 3 bases from J, with 9 bases between. CDR3 region: CASSEPDIYEQYF. The CDR3 bases that were read are TGTGCCAGCAGTGAGCCGGACATCTAT.

Ten or more counts support this clone. Here the gene names and germline are mouse. The CDR3 is CASGTGTSAETLYF. CDR3 DNA (partial): TGTGCCAGCGGGACAGGGACTAGTGCAGAA. The J gene is TRBJ2-3, the V gene TRBV13-3; the match to TRBD1 covers 9 bases. The CDR3 end is not reached by the read, which stops 4 residues before it; the germline J gene fills it in. V was clipped by 7 bases and J by 0 bases; unmatched bases: 3. The length of the CDR3 is 14 residues. Germline V CDR1 and CDR2: NNHDY, SYVADS.

With regard to this clone: Gene names are the mouse ones. The read is 4 residues too short to cover the CDR3 end, so that end is filled in from the germline J gene. This chain uses TRBV14 with TRBJ2-5; 7 bases match TRBD1. The CDR3 is made up of 13 amino acids. Trimming cost V 5 bases and J 1 base; bases outside gene matches: 1. Germline CDR1 SGHDT, CDR2 FRDEAV. The CDR3 loop is CASSTGDQDTQYF. The CDR3 bases that were read are TGTGCCAGCAGCACAGGGGACCAAGAC.

This clone was seen many times. Mouse names are used for the genes. The read ends 4 residues before the CDR3 terminus; that terminus is restored from the germline J gene. This CDR3 is also generated by other DNA sequences in the sample. This rearrangement joins TRBV13-3 to TRBJ2-7; 9 nucleotides agree with TRBD2. Germline-derived CDR1 and CDR2 are NNHDY and SYVADS. Germline trimming cut 1 base from V and 0 bases from J; bases unmatched to any gene: 2. This CDR3 contains 15 residues. The CDR3 here is CASSDWGGASYEQYF. The sequenced CDR3 bases are TGTGCCAGCAGTGATTGGGGGGGCGCCTCCTAT.

Notes on this clone: Germline and genes here are mouse. The read comes to an end 4 residues before the CDR3 does, leaving the germline J gene to fill in the end. The chain carries TRBV13-3 and TRBJ1-4; perhaps TRBD1 as D (6 bases). This CDR3 is 15 amino acids long. Between the trimmed V and J ends, which lost 0 bases and 6 bases, there was a span of 12 bases. Per germline, CDR1 NNHDY and CDR2 SYVADS. CDR3 residues: CASSDARAGDERLFF. The DNA read from the CDR3 is TGTGCCAGCAGTGATGCAAGGGCAGGGGACGAA.